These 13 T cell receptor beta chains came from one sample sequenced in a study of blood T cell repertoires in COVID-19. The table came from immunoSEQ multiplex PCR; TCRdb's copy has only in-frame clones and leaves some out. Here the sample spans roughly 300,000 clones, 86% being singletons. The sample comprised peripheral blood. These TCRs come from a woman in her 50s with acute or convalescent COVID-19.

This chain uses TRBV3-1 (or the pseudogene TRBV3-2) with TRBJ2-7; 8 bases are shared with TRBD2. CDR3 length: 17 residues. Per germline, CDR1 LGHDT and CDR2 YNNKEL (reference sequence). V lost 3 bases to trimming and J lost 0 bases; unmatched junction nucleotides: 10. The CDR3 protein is CASSQPAPSGFSYEQYF. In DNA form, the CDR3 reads TGTGCCAGCAGCCAGCCGGCCCCTAGCGGGTTCTCCTACGAGCAGTACTTC.

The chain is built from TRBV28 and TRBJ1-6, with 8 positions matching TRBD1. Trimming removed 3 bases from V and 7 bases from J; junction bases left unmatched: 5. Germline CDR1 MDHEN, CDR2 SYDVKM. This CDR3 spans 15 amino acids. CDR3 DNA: TGTGCCAGCAGTTTTTTGACAGGGGAAAATTCACCCCTCCACTTT. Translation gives CASSFLTGENSPLHF. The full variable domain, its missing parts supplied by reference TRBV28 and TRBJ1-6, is DVKVTQSSRYLVKRTGEKVFLECVQDMDHENMFWYRQDPGLGLRLIYFSYDVKMKEKGDIPEGYSVSREKKERFSLILESASTNQTSMYLCASSFLTGENSPLHFGNGTRLTVT.

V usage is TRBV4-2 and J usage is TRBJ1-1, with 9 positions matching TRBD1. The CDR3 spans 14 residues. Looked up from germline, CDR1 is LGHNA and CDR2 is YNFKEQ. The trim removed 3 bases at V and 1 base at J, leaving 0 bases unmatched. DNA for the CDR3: TGTGCCAGCAGCCAGGACAGGGGGAACACTGAAGCTTTCTTT. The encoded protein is CASSQDRGNTEAFF.

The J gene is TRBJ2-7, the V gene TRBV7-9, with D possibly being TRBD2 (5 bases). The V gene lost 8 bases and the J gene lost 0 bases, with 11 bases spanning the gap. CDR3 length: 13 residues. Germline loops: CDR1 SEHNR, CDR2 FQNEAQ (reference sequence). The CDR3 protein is CASSRAGSYEQYF. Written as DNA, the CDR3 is TGTGCCAGCTCACGGGCGGGCTCCTACGAGCAGTACTTC.

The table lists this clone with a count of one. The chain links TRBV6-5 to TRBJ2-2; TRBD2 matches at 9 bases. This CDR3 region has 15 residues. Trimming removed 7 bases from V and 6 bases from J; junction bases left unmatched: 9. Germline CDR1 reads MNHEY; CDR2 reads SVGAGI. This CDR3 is CASKLAGGSAGELFF. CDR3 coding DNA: TGTGCCAGCAAATTGGCGGGAGGGTCGGCCGGGGAGCTGTTTTTT.

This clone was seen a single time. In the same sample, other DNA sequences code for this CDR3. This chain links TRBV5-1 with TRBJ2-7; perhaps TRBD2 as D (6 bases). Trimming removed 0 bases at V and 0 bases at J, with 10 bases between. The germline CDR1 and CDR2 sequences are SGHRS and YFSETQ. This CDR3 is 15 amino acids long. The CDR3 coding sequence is TGCGCCAGCAGCTTGGTTAGCGGTAGCTCCTACGAGCAGTACTTC. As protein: CASSLVSGSSYEQYF.

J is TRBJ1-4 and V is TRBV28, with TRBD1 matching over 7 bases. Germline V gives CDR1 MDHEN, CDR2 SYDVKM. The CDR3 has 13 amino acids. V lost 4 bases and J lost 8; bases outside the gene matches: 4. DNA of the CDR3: TGTGCCAGCAGTTCAGAACAGGGGGAAAAACTGTTTTTT. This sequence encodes CASSSEQGEKLFF.

DNA for the CDR3: TGTGCCAGCAGCTTAGATCTCGGGGTCTTCTATGGCTACACCTTC. This gives the protein CASSLDLGVFYGYTF. The rearrangement uses TRBV7-2 and TRBJ1-2; D is undetermined. Trimming cost V 1 base and J 4 bases, with 13 bases left between them. The CDR3 spans 15 residues. Germline values: CDR1 SGHTA, CDR2 FQGNSA.

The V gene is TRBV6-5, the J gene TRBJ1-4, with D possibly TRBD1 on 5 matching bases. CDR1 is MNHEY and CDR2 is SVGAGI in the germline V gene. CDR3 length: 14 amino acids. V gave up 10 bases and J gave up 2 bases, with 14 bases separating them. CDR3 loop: CATGGGFTNEKLFF. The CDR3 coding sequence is TGTGCCACCGGTGGGGGGTTTACTAATGAAAAACTGTTTTTT.

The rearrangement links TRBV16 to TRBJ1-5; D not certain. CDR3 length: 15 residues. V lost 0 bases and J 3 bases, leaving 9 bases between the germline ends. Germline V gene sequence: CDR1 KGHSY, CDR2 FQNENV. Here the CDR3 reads CASSQSGGFNQPQHF. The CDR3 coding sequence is TGTGCCAGCAGCCAATCGGGAGGGTTCAATCAGCCCCAGCATTTT.

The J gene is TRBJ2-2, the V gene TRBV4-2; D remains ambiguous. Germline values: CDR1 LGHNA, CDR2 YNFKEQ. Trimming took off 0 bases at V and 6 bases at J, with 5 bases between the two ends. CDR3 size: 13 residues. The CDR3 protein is CASSQEPAGELFF. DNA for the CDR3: TGTGCCAGCAGCCAAGAGCCGGCCGGGGAGCTGTTTTTT.

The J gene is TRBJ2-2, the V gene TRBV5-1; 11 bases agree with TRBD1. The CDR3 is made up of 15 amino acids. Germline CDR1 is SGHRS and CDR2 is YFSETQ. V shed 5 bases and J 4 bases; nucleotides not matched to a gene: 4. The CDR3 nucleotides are TGCGCCAGCAGGACCGGGACAGGGGGCACCGGGGAGCTGTTTTTT. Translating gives CASRTGTGGTGELFF.

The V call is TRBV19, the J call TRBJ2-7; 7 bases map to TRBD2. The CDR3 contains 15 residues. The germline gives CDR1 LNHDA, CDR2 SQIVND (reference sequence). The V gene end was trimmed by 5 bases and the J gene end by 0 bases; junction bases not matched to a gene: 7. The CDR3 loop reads CASSSTSAPSYEQYF. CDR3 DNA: TGTGCCAGTAGTTCCACTAGCGCACCCTCCTACGAGCAGTACTTC.